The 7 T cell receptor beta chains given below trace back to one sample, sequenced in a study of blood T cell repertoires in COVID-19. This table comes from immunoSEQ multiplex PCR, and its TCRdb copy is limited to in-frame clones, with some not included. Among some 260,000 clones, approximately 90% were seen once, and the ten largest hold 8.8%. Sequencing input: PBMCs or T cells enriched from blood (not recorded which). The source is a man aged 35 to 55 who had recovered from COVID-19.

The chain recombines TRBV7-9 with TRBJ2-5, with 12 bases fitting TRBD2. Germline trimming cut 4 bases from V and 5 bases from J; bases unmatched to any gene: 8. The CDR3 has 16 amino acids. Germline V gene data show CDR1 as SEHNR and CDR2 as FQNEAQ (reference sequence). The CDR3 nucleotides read TGTGCCAGCAGCTGGTCCGGACTAGCGGGGTCGGAGACCCAGTACTTC. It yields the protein CASSWSGLAGSETQYF.

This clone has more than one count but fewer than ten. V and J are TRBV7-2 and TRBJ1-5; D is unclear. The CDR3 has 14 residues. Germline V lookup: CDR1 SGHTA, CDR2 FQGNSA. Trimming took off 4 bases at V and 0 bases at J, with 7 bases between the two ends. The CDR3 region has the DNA TGTGCCAGCAGCTCTGTTAGTAGCAATCAGCCCCAGCATTTT. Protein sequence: CASSSVSSNQPQHF.

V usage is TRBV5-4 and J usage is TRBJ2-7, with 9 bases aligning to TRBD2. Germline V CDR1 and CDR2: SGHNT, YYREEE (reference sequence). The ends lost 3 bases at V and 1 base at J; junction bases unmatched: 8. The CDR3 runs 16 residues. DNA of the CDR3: TGTGCCAGCAGCTCCCTTGCGGGAGGGGGTTCCTACGAGCAGTACTTC. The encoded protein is CASSSLAGGGSYEQYF.

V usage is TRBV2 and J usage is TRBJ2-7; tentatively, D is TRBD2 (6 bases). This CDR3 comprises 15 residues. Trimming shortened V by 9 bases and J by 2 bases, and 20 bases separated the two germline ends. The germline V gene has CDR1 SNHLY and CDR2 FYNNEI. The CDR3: CASLNGGTVTYEQYF. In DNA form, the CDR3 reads TGTGCCAGTCTCAACGGCGGGACCGTGACCTACGAGCAGTACTTC.

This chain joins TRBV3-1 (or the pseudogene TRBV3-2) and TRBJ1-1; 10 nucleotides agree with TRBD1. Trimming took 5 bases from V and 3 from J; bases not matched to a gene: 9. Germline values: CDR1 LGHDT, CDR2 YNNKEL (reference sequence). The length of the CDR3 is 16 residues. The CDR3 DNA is TGTGCCAGCAGCGATGAATCGACAGGGGGCTACACTGAAGCTTTCTTT. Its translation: CASSDESTGGYTEAFF.

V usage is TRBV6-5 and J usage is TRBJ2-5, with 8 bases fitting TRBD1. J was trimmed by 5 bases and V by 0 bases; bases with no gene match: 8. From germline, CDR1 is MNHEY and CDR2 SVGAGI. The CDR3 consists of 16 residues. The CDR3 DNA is TGTGCCAGCAGTTACTCGGCCAGGGGGCGCGGGGAGACCCAGTACTTC. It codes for CASSYSARGRGETQYF.

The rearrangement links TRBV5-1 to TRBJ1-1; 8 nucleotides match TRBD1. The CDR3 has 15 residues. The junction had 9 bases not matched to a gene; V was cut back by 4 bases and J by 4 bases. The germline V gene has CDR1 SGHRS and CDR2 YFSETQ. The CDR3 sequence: CASSLRQGRSTEAFF. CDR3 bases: TGCGCCAGCAGCCTGCGACAGGGGAGGAGCACTGAAGCTTTCTTT.